These 27 T cell receptor beta chains were all obtained from the same sample, sequenced in a study of CD8 T cells in Susac syndrome. With random hexamers, reverse transcription was performed on roughly 0.5 to 1 ug of RNA. TCRdb ran MiXCR on the immunoSEQ multiplex PCR reads and lists one entry per CDR3 protein. The top ten hold about 0.1% of the sample, which has under 300,000 distinct CDR3 sequences, 90% to 97% seen once. The source material was CD4+ T cells from PBMCs. The receptors here all came from a human donor with Susac syndrome.

This chain joins TRBV30 and TRBJ1-2; no definite D call. CDR1 and CDR2 (germline): GTSNPN, SVGIG (reference sequence). The CDR3 consists of 12 residues. Trimming stripped 3 bases from V and 5 bases from J, with 10 bases between. CDR3 in amino acids: CAWSDTVYGYTF. The CDR3 DNA sequence: TGTGCCTGGAGCGACACTGTTTATGGCTACACCTTC.

This chain links TRBV7-9 with TRBJ2-1; possibly TRBD2 for D (5 bases). The CDR3 has 15 residues. From germline, CDR1 is SEHNR and CDR2 FQNEAQ (reference sequence). The V end was cut by 6 bases, the J end by 0 bases, with 12 bases between. The CDR3 here is CASRRTRSSYNEQFF. The CDR3 DNA sequence: TGTGCCAGCAGGCGGACTCGCAGCTCCTACAATGAGCAGTTCTTC. Based on the CDR3 plus reference TRBV7-9 and TRBJ2-1, the full variable domain is DTGVSQNPRHKITKRGQNVTFRCDPISEHNRLYWYRQTLGQGPEFLTYFQNEAQLEKSRLLSDRFSAERPKGSFSTLEIQRTEQGDSAMYLCASRRTRSSYNEQFFGPGTRLTVL.

This clonotype was seen once. V and J are TRBV5-1 and TRBJ1-1, with D unresolved. The CDR3 is made up of 15 amino acids. Germline lookup yields CDR1 SGHRS and CDR2 YFSETQ. Between the trimmed V and J ends, which lost 5 bases and 3 bases, there was a span of 17 bases. CDR3 nucleotides: TGCGCCAGCAGAGTCGGGATGGGGTCGGACACTGAAGCTTTCTTT. Its protein product is CASRVGMGSDTEAFF. Full variable domain (rest looked up from reference TRBV5-1 and TRBJ1-1): KAGVTQTPRYLIKTRGQQVTLSCSPISGHRSVSWYQQTPGQGLQFLFEYFSETQRNKGNFPGRFSGRQFSNSRSEMNVSTLELGDSALYLCASRVGMGSDTEAFFGQGTRLTVV.

The rearrangement joins TRBV3-1 to TRBJ1-5, with a tentative D call TRBD1 (6 bases). The CDR3 length is 15 residues. Trimming took off 0 bases at V and 9 bases at J, with 15 bases between the two ends. The germline V gene has CDR1 LGHDT and CDR2 YNNKEL (reference sequence). CDR3: CASSQDQGRGGPQHF. In DNA form, the CDR3 reads TGTGCCAGCAGCCAAGATCAGGGCAGGGGAGGGCCCCAGCATTTT.

The genes are TRBV5-4 and TRBJ1-2; D remains ambiguous. V lost 3 bases and J lost 6, with 15 bases in between. CDR1 SGHNT and CDR2 YYREEE come from the germline V gene (reference sequence). This CDR3 spans 14 amino acids. The CDR3: CASSSNGILNGYTF. For the CDR3, the DNA is TGTGCCAGCAGCTCGAATGGGATACTAAATGGCTACACCTTC.

The V gene is TRBV29-1, the J gene TRBJ1-1; TRBD1 matches 9 bases. Germline V gene data show CDR1 as SQVTM and CDR2 as ANQGSEA. The CDR3 covers 15 residues. V shed 1 base, J shed 2 bases, and the junction held 5 bases outside the gene matches. The CDR3 DNA is TGCAGCGTTGAAGGGACAGGGGCCTCTAACACTGAAGCTTTCTTT. Translating it yields CSVEGTGASNTEAFF. The variable domain in full, completed from reference TRBV29-1 and TRBJ1-1, reads SAVISQKPSRDICQRGTSLTIQCQVDSQVTMMFWYRQQPGQSLTLIATANQGSEATYESGFVIDKFPISRPNLTFSTLTVSNMSPEDSSIYLCSVEGTGASNTEAFFGQGTRLTVV.

The V call is TRBV28, the J call TRBJ2-7; the match to TRBD2 covers 14 bases. V lost 6 bases and J lost 2; bases outside the gene matches: 12. CDR3 size: 18 residues. Germline V lookup: CDR1 MDHEN, CDR2 SYDVKM. CDR3: CASSTKGLAGVPTYEQYF. For the CDR3, the DNA is TGTGCCAGCAGCACTAAGGGACTAGCGGGAGTTCCGACCTACGAGCAGTACTTC.

This clonotype showed up just once. The chain recombines TRBV4-1 with TRBJ1-1; no reliable D call. V gave up 7 bases and J gave up 2 bases, with 20 bases separating them. The CDR3 contains 16 residues. In germline, CDR1 is MGHRA, CDR2 YSYEKL. This CDR3 reads CASKVALEGRNTEAFF. The CDR3 DNA is TGCGCCAGCAAAGTAGCTTTGGAGGGCAGAAACACTGAAGCTTTCTTT.

This chain uses TRBV27 with TRBJ1-5, with D perhaps TRBD1 (6 bases). Germline V gene sequence: CDR1 MNHEY, CDR2 SMNVEV (reference sequence). The V gene lost 7 bases and the J gene lost 0 bases, with 16 bases spanning the gap. This CDR3 spans 16 amino acids. DNA of the CDR3: TGTGCCAGCAAGCCGAGGCAGGGGCTTAGCAATCAGCCCCAGCATTTT. As protein: CASKPRQGLSNQPQHF.

This chain uses TRBV7-8 with TRBJ2-5, with a tentative D call TRBD1 (6 bases). The CDR3 is 18 amino acids. CDR1 and CDR2 (germline): SGHVS, FQNEAQ. Trimming left V 5 bases short and J 2 bases short, with 24 bases between. CDR3: CASSQSRAPGTTQETQYF. The CDR3 DNA follows: TGTGCCAGCAGCCAATCTCGCGCCCCCGGGACAACACAAGAGACCCAGTACTTC.

V is TRBV29-1 and J is TRBJ2-7, with 7 bases fitting TRBD1. CDR3 length: 12 residues. The ends lost 3 bases at V and 2 bases at J; junction bases unmatched: 1. Germline assignment: CDR1 SQVTM and CDR2 ANQGSEA. The CDR3 spells CSVDQGAYEQYF. DNA of the CDR3: TGCAGCGTTGACCAGGGGGCCTACGAGCAGTACTTC.

This chain uses TRBV5-6 with TRBJ1-2; D is unresolved. V lost 4 bases to trimming and J lost 4 bases, with 14 bases between them. The CDR3 has 14 residues. Looked up from germline, CDR1 is SGHDT and CDR2 is YYEEEE. CDR3 bases: TGTGCCAGCAGCCCGAGGGTGCCAGCCTATGGCTACACCTTC. Amino acid sequence: CASSPRVPAYGYTF.

This clonotype was seen a single time. This sequence joins TRBV20-1 and TRBJ2-5; possibly TRBD1 or TRBD2 for D (5 bases each). This CDR3 contains 11 residues. Germline V gene data show CDR1 as DFQATT and CDR2 as SNEGSKA (reference sequence). V gave up 2 bases and J gave up 7 bases, with 8 bases separating them. The CDR3 DNA reads as TGCAGTGCTAGAACTGGGGGGACCCAGTACTTC. It yields the protein CSARTGGTQYF.

The gene calls are TRBV20-1 and TRBJ1-5, with D perhaps matching TRBD1 (5 bases). The CDR3 covers 14 residues. Germline CDR1 DFQATT, CDR2 SNEGSKA (reference sequence). Trimming stripped 1 base from V and 6 bases from J, with 13 bases between. CDR3: CSARGFGQGQPQHF. In DNA form, the CDR3 reads TGCAGTGCTAGAGGATTTGGGCAGGGTCAGCCCCAGCATTTT.

V is TRBV12-3 or TRBV12-4 and J is TRBJ1-2; D unresolved. Trimming took 7 bases from V and 1 from J, leaving 13 bases between them. There are 14 residues in the CDR3. In DNA, the CDR3 is TGTGCCAGCACTCGGTCAGGCTATAACTATGGCTACACCTTC. It yields the protein CASTRSGYNYGYTF.

The CDR3 DNA reads TGTGCCAGCTCACCCCTCGACAGCCCGAAGAACTATGGCTACACCTTC. This encodes CASSPLDSPKNYGYTF. The chain recombines TRBV18 with TRBJ1-2, with D perhaps matching TRBD1 (5 bases). V was shortened by 3 bases and J by 2 bases, with 16 bases between the two germline ends. Germline V gene sequence: CDR1 KGHSH, CDR2 LQKENI. The CDR3 runs to 16 residues.

This clonotype has just one count. V is TRBV5-4 and J is TRBJ2-6; D is uncertain. This CDR3 has 17 residues. CDR1 is SGHNT and CDR2 is YYREEE in the germline V gene (reference sequence). V lost 4 bases and J lost 0, with 14 bases in between. Here the CDR3 DNA reads TGTGCCAGCAGCGCGAGCGTCGGCCTCTCTGGGGCCAACGTCCTGACTTTC. It specifies CASSASVGLSGANVLTF. Full variable domain (outside the CDR3, taken from reference TRBV5-4 and TRBJ2-6): ETGVTQSPTHLIKTRGQQVTLRCSSQSGHNTVSWYQQALGQGPQFIFQYYREEENGRGNFPPRFSGLQFPNYSSELNVNALELDDSALYLCASSASVGLSGANVLTFGAGSRLTVL.

V gene TRBV3-1 combines with J gene TRBJ1-1, with unresolved D. CDR1 is LGHDT and CDR2 is YNNKEL in the germline V gene (reference sequence). Trimming removed 3 bases at V and 9 bases at J, with 11 bases between. The CDR3 consists of 12 residues. CDR3 protein: CASSHGSPQAFF. The CDR3, as DNA: TGTGCCAGCAGCCACGGGAGTCCTCAAGCTTTCTTT. Variable domain in full (rest from reference TRBV3-1 and TRBJ1-1): DTAVSQTPKYLVTQMGNDKSIKCEQNLGHDTMYWYKQDSKKFLKIMFSYNNKELIINETVPNRFSPKSPDKAHLNLHINSLELGDSAVYFCASSHGSPQAFFGQGTRLTVV.

The chain uses TRBV24-1 and TRBJ2-1; D is uncertain. The CDR3 sequence is 13 residues long. The V gene's germline CDR1 is KGHDR and CDR2 SFDVKD. V was clipped by 5 bases and J by 5 bases, with 9 bases between them. The CDR3 DNA sequence: TGTGCCACCAGTGCCCGGAGAAACAATGAGCAGTTCTTC. Amino acid sequence: CATSARRNNEQFF.

The chain couples TRBV30 to TRBJ2-7; no clear D. Deletions cut 0 bases from V and 3 bases from J, with 12 bases between. Germline CDR1 and CDR2: GTSNPN and SVGIG (reference sequence). The length of the CDR3 is 14 residues. The CDR3 is CAWSVPELGYEQYF. The DNA of the CDR3 is TGTGCCTGGAGTGTTCCGGAACTGGGCTACGAGCAGTACTTC.

The chain has TRBV19 and TRBJ2-5; 10 positions match TRBD2. Germline assignment: CDR1 LNHDA and CDR2 SQIVND (reference sequence). There are 13 residues in the CDR3. V gave up 5 bases and J gave up 5 bases; unmatched junction bases: 2. The CDR3 DNA reads as TGTGCCAGTAGTCAAGCGGGAGGGGAGACCCAGTACTTC. This encodes CASSQAGGETQYF.

The rearrangement links TRBV3-1 to TRBJ2-1; 10 bases line up with TRBD2. The germline V gene encodes CDR1 LGHDT and CDR2 YNNKEL (reference sequence). The junction had 8 bases not matched to a gene; V was cut back by 5 bases and J by 4 bases. This CDR3 comprises 16 residues. The CDR3 DNA reads as TGTGCCAGCAGCGGATCCGGGACTAGCGTTTACAATGAGCAGTTCTTC. This codes for CASSGSGTSVYNEQFF.

V is TRBV9 and J is TRBJ2-2; TRBD1 matches 8 bases. Germline CDR1 is SGDLS and CDR2 is YYNGEE. The CDR3 covers 14 residues. Trimming cost V 2 bases and J 6 bases; bases outside gene matches: 3. CDR3 coding DNA: TGTGCCAGCAGCGTTACGACAGGGGCCGGGGAGCTGTTTTTT. Translating gives CASSVTTGAGELFF.

The chain couples TRBV30 to TRBJ1-1; D unresolved. This CDR3 contains 11 residues. Germline CDR1 reads GTSNPN; CDR2 reads SVGIG (reference sequence). V was shortened by 0 bases and J by 10 bases, with 9 bases between the two germline ends. The CDR3 loop is CAWSVEVVAFF. As DNA, the CDR3 is TGTGCCTGGAGTGTCGAGGTGGTAGCTTTCTTT. The whole variable domain, remainder taken from reference TRBV30 and TRBJ1-1, is SQTIHQWPATLVQPVGSPLSLECTVEGTSNPNLYWYRQAAGRGLQLLFYSVGIGQISSEVPQNLSASRPQDRQFILSSKKLLLSDSGFYLCAWSVEVVAFFGQGTRLTVV.

In nucleotides, the CDR3 is TGCGCCAGCAGCCAAGGGGTAGCTAGCGAGCAGTACTTC. This sequence encodes CASSQGVASEQYF. This sequence joins TRBV4-1 and TRBJ2-7; D is ambiguous. V was clipped by 1 base and J by 6 bases, with 10 bases between them. The CDR3 has 13 residues. Germline V lookup: CDR1 MGHRA, CDR2 YSYEKL.

This chain uses TRBV5-6 with TRBJ1-2, with TRBD1 matching 9 bases. CDR1 is SGHDT, CDR2 YYEEEE, per germline. The V segment lost 0 bases and the J segment 6 bases; nucleotides outside the gene matches: 6. The CDR3 is 15 amino acids. The CDR3 region has the DNA TGTGCCAGCAGCTTGGAGTACAGGGGGCGCGATGGCTACACCTTC. Residues: CASSLEYRGRDGYTF.

The chain has TRBV5-1 and TRBJ2-2; D is undetermined. Per germline, CDR1 SGHRS and CDR2 YFSETQ. Between the trimmed V and J ends, which lost 6 bases and 7 bases, there was a span of 10 bases. CDR3 length: 12 residues. This chain's CDR3 is CASKETNGELFF. The CDR3 region has the DNA TGCGCCAGCAAAGAAACAAACGGGGAGCTGTTTTTT.